This TCR beta chain was sequenced for a study of OX40 agonist ivuxolimab in advanced cancers. At the level of the study: Patient treatment consisted of intravenous ivuxolimab administration every 2 weeks at 0.01 to 10 mg/kg. Two patients with cutaneous melanoma and one with hepatocellular carcinoma, three in total, showed partial responses.

Germline trimming cut 6 bases from V and 6 bases from J; bases unmatched to any gene: 1. In germline, CDR1 is SGHRS, CDR2 YFSETQ. There are 13 residues in the CDR3. The study's findings and limits: Expanded peripheral T-cell antigen specificity went undetermined.

About this clone itself: Its antigen remains unidentified.

Sequenced by immunoSEQ multiplex PCR; TCRdb stores in-frame clones only, minus some. The profile shows approximately 32,000 clones, about 92% of them singletons. The chain is built from TRBV5-1 and TRBJ2-2; 11 nucleotides align to TRBD2. The receptor's source is an adult with an advanced solid tumor such as melanoma, head and neck, liver or kidney cancer. The sequencing used CD4+ or CD8+ T cells sorted from blood, collected in a trial of the OX40 agonist ivuxolimab. The CDR3 spells CASMGLAAGELFF. CDR3 sequence (DNA): TGCGCCAGCATGGGACTAGCGGCCGGGGAGCTGTTTTTT.